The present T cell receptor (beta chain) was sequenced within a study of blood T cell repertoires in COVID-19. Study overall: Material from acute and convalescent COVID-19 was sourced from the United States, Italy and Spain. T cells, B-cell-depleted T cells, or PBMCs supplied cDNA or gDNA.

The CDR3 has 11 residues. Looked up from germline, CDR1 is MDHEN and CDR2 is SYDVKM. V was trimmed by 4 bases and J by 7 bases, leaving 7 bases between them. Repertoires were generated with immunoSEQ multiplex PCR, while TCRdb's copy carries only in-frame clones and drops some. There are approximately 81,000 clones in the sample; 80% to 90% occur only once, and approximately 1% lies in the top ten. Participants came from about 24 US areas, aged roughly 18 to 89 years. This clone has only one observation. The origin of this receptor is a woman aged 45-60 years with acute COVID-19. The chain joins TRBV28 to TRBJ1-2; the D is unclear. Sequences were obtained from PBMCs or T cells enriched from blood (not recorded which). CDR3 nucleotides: TGTGCCAGCAGTTCGCGGGTTGGCTACACCTTC. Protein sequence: CASSSRVGYTF.